The 5 T cell receptor beta chains below were found in one sample sequenced in a study of T cell changes during pregnancy in multiple sclerosis. The protocol was immunoSEQ multiplex PCR, while the TCRdb copy is restricted to in-frame clones and leaves out a portion. The sample contains around 32,000 clones, about 91% of which appear only once. Sequencing was performed on CD8+ T cells from peripheral blood mononuclear cells, taken before pregnancy. Every receptor here comes from a female donor with multiple sclerosis, enrolled in a pregnancy study.

V usage is TRBV5-1 and J usage is TRBJ2-3; a possible D gene is TRBD2 (6 bases). Trimming cost V 4 bases and J 3 bases, with 18 bases left between them. The CDR3 sequence is 16 residues long. The germline CDR1 and CDR2 sequences are SGHRS and YFSETQ. The CDR3 DNA is TGCGCCAGCAGCCCCCTCGCGGGGATTTGGACAGATACGCAGTATTTT. Translating gives CASSPLAGIWTDTQYF.

The gene calls are TRBV9 and TRBJ1-2; possibly TRBD1 for D (6 bases). V dropped 4 bases and J dropped 8 bases, with 24 bases sitting between them. Germline CDR1 is SGDLS and CDR2 is YYNGEE. The CDR3 spans 16 residues. CDR3 amino acids: CASSSNDRLNREGYTF. The CDR3 DNA reads TGTGCCAGCAGCTCAAACGACAGGCTAAATAGGGAGGGCTACACCTTC. Full variable domain (outside the CDR3, taken from reference TRBV9 and TRBJ1-2): DSGVTQTPKHLITATGQRVTLRCSPRSGDLSVYWYQQSLDQGLQFLIQYYNGEERAKGNILERFSAQQFPDLHSELNLSSLELGDSALYFCASSSNDRLNREGYTFGSGTRLTVV.

This chain connects TRBV7-3 to TRBJ1-2, with D uncertain. V lost 5 bases, J lost 8 bases, and 18 bases lay in between. The germline CDR1 and CDR2 sequences are SGHTA and FQGTGA. The CDR3 has 14 residues. The CDR3 sequence: CASSPGPEDWGYTF. CDR3 bases: TGTGCCAGCAGCCCCGGGCCGGAGGACTGGGGCTACACCTTC.

A single count supports this clone. The rearrangement links TRBV2 to TRBJ2-7, with 8 bases lining up with TRBD2. This CDR3 region has 12 residues. The germline V gene encodes CDR1 SNHLY and CDR2 FYNNEI. Germline trimming cut 6 bases from V and 7 bases from J; bases unmatched to any gene: 5. CDR3 DNA: TGTGCCAGCAGGCCGGGACTAGAAGAGCAGTACTTC. It is translated as CASRPGLEEQYF.

The chain couples TRBV11-1 to TRBJ2-1; the match to TRBD1 covers 9 bases. The V and J ends lost 5 bases and 4 bases, in that order; junction bases with no gene match: 6. CDR1 is SGHAT, CDR2 FQDESV, per germline (reference sequence). The CDR3 loop spans 15 amino acids. The CDR3 reads CASSPTGGEYNEQFF. CDR3 bases: TGTGCCAGCAGCCCAACAGGGGGCGAATACAATGAGCAGTTCTTC.